This TCR beta chain was documented in a study of blood T cell repertoires in COVID-19. V lost 3 bases, J lost 5 bases, and 4 bases stayed unmatched. Germline V lookup: CDR1 SGHVS, CDR2 FNYEAQ. This CDR3 is built from 15 residues. As originally analysed: Amplification of reference gene primers was used by the study to estimate nucleated cell counts. Libraries were prepared by immunoSEQ multiplex PCR; TCRdb keeps only in-frame clonotypes and omits some of them. V, J and clone size were drawn from that table, and D and trimming were deduced from the DNA. Counted here are roughly 180,000 clones, about 85% occurring once; the ten biggest clones make up approximately 1.3%.

The sequenced sample was peripheral blood. The TCR was taken from a man aged 55-75 years who had recovered from COVID-19. This chain joins TRBV7-6 and TRBJ2-3; 11 bases line up with TRBD1. The CDR3 DNA follows: TGTGCCAGCAGCTTCGGACAGGGGGCTGGAGATACGCAGTATTTT. Protein: CASSFGQGAGDTQYF. Combining the CDR3 with reference TRBV7-6 and TRBJ2-3 gives the whole variable domain GAGVSQSPRYKVTKRGQDVALRCDPISGHVSLYWYRQALGQGPEFLTYFNYEAQQDKSGLPNDRFSAERPEGSISTLTIQRTEQRDSAMYRCASSFGQGAGDTQYFGPGTRLTVL.